The rows below give T cell receptor beta chains drawn from one sample of a study of a mutant IDH1 vaccine in newly diagnosed glioma. Their antigens are not known. The repertoire was sequenced with immunoSEQ multiplex PCR; TCRdb's copy has only in-frame clones and lacks some. The table records approximately 57,000 clones, about 81% of them present only once. Specimen: PBMCs, collected from a glioma patient whose treatment included an IDH1 peptide vaccine. The receptors here all came from a woman in her 40s with glioma. Some clones in this sample may be carry-over from other donors' samples. CDR3s include the opening cysteine and the closing phenylalanine or tryptophan. The order of the fields is V gene, J gene, clone size, CDR3 protein. Only part of the rows carry a size: once, few, many, or a class if the clone is expanded.

v_gene: TRBV19
j_gene: TRBJ1-2
abundance: .
CDR3aa: CASTPDRGLGTNGYTF

v_gene: TRBV30
j_gene: TRBJ1-2
abundance: .
CDR3aa: CAWSAPGQLHNYGYTF

v_gene: TRBV6-6
j_gene: TRBJ2-3
abundance: .
CDR3aa: CASTPSGTDTQYF

v_gene: TRBV19
j_gene: TRBJ1-1
abundance: .
CDR3aa: CASSSGQANTEAFF

v_gene: TRBV5-6
j_gene: TRBJ1-5
abundance: .
CDR3aa: CASSLEGVGGNQPQHF

v_gene: TRBV28
j_gene: TRBJ1-2
abundance: .
CDR3aa: CASELGQGHYGYTF

v_gene: TRBV10-2
j_gene: TRBJ2-4
abundance: .
CDR3aa: CASGQGSLQYF

v_gene: TRBV5-1
j_gene: TRBJ2-2
abundance: once
CDR3aa: CASSPTAVAGELFF

v_gene: TRBV27
j_gene: TRBJ1-5
abundance: few
CDR3aa: CASSPVRGLPQHF

v_gene: TRBV30
j_gene: TRBJ1-3
abundance: .
CDR3aa: CAWAGQSGNTIYF

v_gene: TRBV4-1
j_gene: TRBJ2-5
abundance: few
CDR3aa: CASSQGFREAETQYF

v_gene: TRBV6-6
j_gene: TRBJ2-7
abundance: .
CDR3aa: CASSPPPDPTYEQYF

v_gene: TRBV5-4
j_gene: TRBJ2-5
abundance: once
CDR3aa: CASSLAGGPRETQYF

v_gene: TRBV10-1
j_gene: TRBJ2-5
abundance: .
CDR3aa: CASKLAGKETQYF

v_gene: TRBV7-8
j_gene: TRBJ1-1
abundance: few
CDR3aa: CASSLGTVIEAFF

v_gene: TRBV7-2
j_gene: TRBJ1-2
abundance: .
CDR3aa: CASSLQGGGYTF

v_gene: TRBV4-3
j_gene: TRBJ2-1
abundance: .
CDR3aa: CASSSRHQEAVQFF

v_gene: TRBV21-1
j_gene: TRBJ1-2
abundance: .
CDR3aa: CASSKDSYLRPNYGYTF

v_gene: TRBV19
j_gene: TRBJ2-3
abundance: .
CDR3aa: CASSLRGNVGTDTQYF

v_gene: TRBV6-5
j_gene: TRBJ2-7
abundance: .
CDR3aa: CASSRLAGGKYEQYF

v_gene: TRBV5-1
j_gene: TRBJ1-6
abundance: .
CDR3aa: CASSLTGKGNSPLHF

v_gene: TRBV19
j_gene: TRBJ2-3
abundance: .
CDR3aa: CASSSGQATQYF

v_gene: TRBV14
j_gene: TRBJ1-2
abundance: .
CDR3aa: CASSYWTGKGYTF

v_gene: TRBV6-4
j_gene: TRBJ1-2
abundance: .
CDR3aa: CASSEGQGYGYTF

v_gene: TRBV19
j_gene: TRBJ1-5
abundance: .
CDR3aa: CASSIGPYSNQPQHF

v_gene: TRBV5-1
j_gene: TRBJ2-5
abundance: .
CDR3aa: CASSKMTGEGETQYF

v_gene: TRBV6-6
j_gene: TRBJ1-5
abundance: .
CDR3aa: CASRTGESNQPQHF

v_gene: TRBV25-1
j_gene: TRBJ2-6
abundance: .
CDR3aa: CASSGSDSGANVLTF

v_gene: TRBV6-1
j_gene: TRBJ1-2
abundance: .
CDR3aa: CASRGAVPSYGYTF

v_gene: TRBV5-6
j_gene: TRBJ1-1
abundance: .
CDR3aa: CASSLRWSLSNTEAFF

v_gene: TRBV2
j_gene: TRBJ2-5
abundance: once
CDR3aa: CASRSDQETQYF

v_gene: TRBV2
j_gene: TRBJ2-1
abundance: .
CDR3aa: CASSLRQGHEQFF

v_gene: TRBV5-4
j_gene: TRBJ1-1
abundance: .
CDR3aa: CASSLLGTEAFF

v_gene: TRBV21-1
j_gene: TRBJ1-2
abundance: .
CDR3aa: CASSKAASQPRNYGYTF

v_gene: TRBV14
j_gene: TRBJ1-1
abundance: few
CDR3aa: CASSQIPTGRLKTEAFF

v_gene: TRBV29-1
j_gene: TRBJ2-2
abundance: .
CDR3aa: CSVEDPTGYTGELFF

v_gene: TRBV19
j_gene: TRBJ1-1
abundance: .
CDR3aa: CARGNRPYTEAFF

v_gene: TRBV2
j_gene: TRBJ2-7
abundance: once
CDR3aa: CASSETYEQYF

v_gene: TRBV5-6
j_gene: TRBJ1-2
abundance: .
CDR3aa: CASTGQAVTLYGYTF

v_gene: TRBV5-6
j_gene: TRBJ2-3
abundance: .
CDR3aa: CASSLRQGEDTQYF

v_gene: TRBV9
j_gene: TRBJ1-3
abundance: .
CDR3aa: CASSAGVAGNTIYF

v_gene: TRBV11-2
j_gene: TRBJ2-7
abundance: .
CDR3aa: CASSVSGVYEQYF

v_gene: TRBV15
j_gene: TRBJ1-5
abundance: .
CDR3aa: CATSGDRGPGQPQHF

v_gene: TRBV10-1
j_gene: TRBJ1-3
abundance: .
CDR3aa: CASTRVGNTIYF